The clone carrying this T cell receptor beta chain was counted at least ten times. Its antigen is not known. These data come from a study of human T cells and chemical hapten exposure. Study summary: Sensitization employed 2% DPC on approximately 2 cm by approximately 2 cm of upper inner arm skin. Notes on the study in general: Expanded TCRs formed significantly more large CDR3 similarity clusters than controls.

This sample's time point: pre-sensitization, week 0. The sample's treatment: therapeutic diphenylcyclopropenone sensitization with weekly scalp DPC. TCRdb recomputed calls from the RACE reads with MiXCR, one row per CDR3 protein. The sample has roughly 260,000 distinct CDR3 sequences, 7.5% to 9% seen once. The trim removed 5 bases at V and 5 bases at J, leaving 8 bases unmatched. From germline, CDR1 is MNHEY and CDR2 SMNVEV (reference sequence). The CDR3 consists of 14 residues. The input for sequencing was whole blood, taken in connection with sensitization to the hapten diphenylcyclopropenone (DPC). This TCR was sampled from a woman aged 40 to 50 with alopecia areata. Some clones in this sample may be carry-over from other donors' samples. The chain employs TRBV27 and TRBJ1-1; 7 nucleotides match TRBD1. CDR3 bases: TGTGCCAGCAGTAAAACGACAGGGAGGACTGAAGCTTTCTTT. As protein: CASSKTTGRTEAFF.